In this sample, the clone carrying this T cell receptor beta chain turned up a few times. Using its own MiXCR run on the RT-PCR reads, TCRdb lists one record per CDR3 protein. The sample holds hundreds of thousands of distinct CDR3 sequences, approximately 14% seen once. The germline V gene has CDR1 ENHRY and CDR2 SYGVKD. V gave up 0 bases and J gave up 0 bases, with 5 bases separating them. The CDR3 has 14 residues. Specimen: memory CD4+ T cells from blood. The origin of this receptor is a female donor in good health, serving as a healthy control. The V call is TRBV10-3, the J call TRBJ1-1, with D unclear. CDR3 sequence reads: CAISESGMNTEAFF. The CDR3 DNA is TGTGCCATCAGTGAGTCGGGGATGAACACTGAAGCTTTCTTT.